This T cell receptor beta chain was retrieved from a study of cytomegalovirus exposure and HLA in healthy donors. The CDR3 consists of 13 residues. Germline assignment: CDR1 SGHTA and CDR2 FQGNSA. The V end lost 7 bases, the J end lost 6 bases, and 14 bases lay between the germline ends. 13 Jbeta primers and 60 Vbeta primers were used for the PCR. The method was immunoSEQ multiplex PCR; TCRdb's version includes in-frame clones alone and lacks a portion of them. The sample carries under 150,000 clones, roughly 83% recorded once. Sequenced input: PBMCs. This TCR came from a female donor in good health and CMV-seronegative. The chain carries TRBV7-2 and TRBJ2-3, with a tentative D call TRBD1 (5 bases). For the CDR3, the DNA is TGTGCCAGCACCACGGACACTGGGGATACGCAGTATTTT. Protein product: CASTTDTGDTQYF.